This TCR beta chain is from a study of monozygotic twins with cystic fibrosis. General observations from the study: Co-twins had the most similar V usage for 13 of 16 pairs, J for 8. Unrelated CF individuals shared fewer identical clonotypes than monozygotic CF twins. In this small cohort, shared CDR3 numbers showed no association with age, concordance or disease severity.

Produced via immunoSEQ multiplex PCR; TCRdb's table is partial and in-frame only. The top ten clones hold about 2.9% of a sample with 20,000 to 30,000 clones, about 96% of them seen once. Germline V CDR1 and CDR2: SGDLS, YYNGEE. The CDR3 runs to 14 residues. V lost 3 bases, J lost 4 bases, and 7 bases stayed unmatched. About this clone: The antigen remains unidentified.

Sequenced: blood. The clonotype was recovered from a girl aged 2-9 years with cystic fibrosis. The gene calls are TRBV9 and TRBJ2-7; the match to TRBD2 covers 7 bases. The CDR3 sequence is CASSASVLAYEQYF. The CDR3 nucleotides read TGTGCCAGCAGCGCAAGCGTACTAGCGTACGAGCAGTACTTC.